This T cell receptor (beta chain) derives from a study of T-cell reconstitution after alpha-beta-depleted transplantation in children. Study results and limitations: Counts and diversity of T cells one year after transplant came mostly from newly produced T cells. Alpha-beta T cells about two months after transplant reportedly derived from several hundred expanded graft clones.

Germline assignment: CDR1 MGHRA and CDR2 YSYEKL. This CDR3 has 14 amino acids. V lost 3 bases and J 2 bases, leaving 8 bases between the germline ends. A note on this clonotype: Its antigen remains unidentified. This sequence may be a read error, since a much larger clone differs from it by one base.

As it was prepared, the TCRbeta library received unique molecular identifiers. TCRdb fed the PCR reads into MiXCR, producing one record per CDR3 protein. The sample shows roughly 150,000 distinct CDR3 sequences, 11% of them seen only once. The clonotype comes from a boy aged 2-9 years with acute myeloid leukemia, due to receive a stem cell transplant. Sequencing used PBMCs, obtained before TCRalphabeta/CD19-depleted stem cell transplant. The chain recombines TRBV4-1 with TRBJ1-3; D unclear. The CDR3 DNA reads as TGCGCCAGCAGCCAGGCTCTCACTGGAAACACCATATATTTT. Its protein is CASSQALTGNTIYF.